This is a list of T cell receptor beta chains from one sample in a study of shared T cell receptors in the human thymus. TCRdb's copy holds only in-frame clones and misses some; the assay was immunoSEQ multiplex PCR. The table has some 760,000 clones, approximately 85% seen once. The same data also contributed to another study, on human thymus T cells.

Sequenced sample: thymocytes. All receptors come from a girl under two years old with a congenital heart defect. The CDR3 runs from the conserved cysteine through the conserved F or W. A D gene is named only where the DNA matches it firmly. The listing skips clone size in some rows; elsewhere it reads once, few, many or a size class.

V gene	D gene	clone size	J gene	CDR3 protein	CDR3 DNA
TRBV6-1	-	few	TRBJ1-2	CASSVPPWDNHFPLSYGYTF	TGTGCCAGCAGTGTACCGCCGTGGGACAATCACTTCCCTTTGAGCTATGGCTACACCTTC
TRBV14	-	-	TRBJ1-2	CASSQDIRDSYGYTF	TGTGCCAGCAGCCAAGATATTCGGGATAGTTATGGCTACACCTTC
TRBV6-5	-	-	TRBJ2-1	CASSYYGGSSYNEQFF	TGTGCCAGCAGTTACTACGGGGGTAGCTCCTACAATGAGCAGTTCTTC
TRBV29-1	TRBD1	-	TRBJ1-5	CSVCVGPGQGAYSNQPQHF	TGCAGCGTTTGTGTCGGGCCGGGACAGGGAGCTTATAGCAATCAGCCCCAGCATTTT
TRBV2	TRBD2	-	TRBJ2-4	CASSEAGPGGQDKNIQYF	TGTGCCAGCAGTGAAGCGGGGCCGGGAGGCCAGGACAAAAACATTCAGTACTTC
TRBV2	-	-	TRBJ2-7	CASGNRIQGEQYF	TGTGCCAGCGGGAACAGGATCCAAGGCGAGCAGTACTTC
TRBV7-9	TRBD1	-	TRBJ2-7	CASSARQGNYEQYF	TGTGCCAGCAGCGCCAGACAGGGAAACTACGAGCAGTACTTC
TRBV19	-	-	TRBJ2-5	CASSASPPLYQETQYF	TGTGCCAGTAGTGCATCCCCCCCACTGTACCAAGAGACCCAGTACTTC
TRBV27	-	-	TRBJ1-2	CASSFSWKTSGFNYGYTF	TGTGCCAGCAGTTTTTCCTGGAAAACTTCAGGGTTCAACTATGGCTACACCTTC
TRBV15	TRBD1	-	TRBJ1-6	CATSRVRLPGTGGFSPLHF	TGTGCCACCAGCAGAGTACGACTTCCCGGGACAGGGGGCTTTTCACCCCTCCACTTT
TRBV4-1	-	-	TRBJ2-1	CASSQVSSFSQESYNEQFF	TGCGCCAGCAGCCAAGTTTCTAGCTTTTCGCAAGAGTCCTACAATGAGCAGTTCTTC
TRBV4-1	TRBD2	once	TRBJ2-5	CASSLRLAGGVETQYF	TGCGCCAGCAGCCTCCGACTAGCGGGGGGTGTAGAGACCCAGTACTTC
TRBV19	-	-	TRBJ1-1	CASRPVTENTEAFF	TGTGCCAGTAGACCAGTCACAGAGAACACTGAAGCTTTCTTT
TRBV27	TRBD1	-	TRBJ2-7	CASSRDRRSYEQYF	TGTGCCAGCAGCAGGGACAGACGCTCCTACGAGCAGTACTTC
TRBV5-1	-	once	TRBJ1-5	CASPPSVGAGFSNQPQHF	TGCGCCAGCCCACCGTCGGTAGGCGCGGGGTTTAGCAATCAGCCCCAGCATTTT
TRBV28	-	-	TRBJ1-3	CASSKGGEAGNTIYF	TGTGCCAGCAGCAAGGGTGGGGAGGCTGGAAACACCATATATTTT
TRBV5-8	TRBD1	-	TRBJ1-2	CACLRQGVCYTF	TGTGCCTGCCTTAGGCAGGGGGTATGCTACACCTTC
TRBV7-6	TRBD1	-	TRBJ2-7	CASSQILRTGQGFYEQYF	TGTGCCAGCAGCCAAATTCTTCGTACGGGACAGGGGTTCTACGAGCAGTACTTC
TRBV6-5	TRBD1	once	TRBJ1-2	CASRGTGPLDGYTF	TGTGCCAGCAGGGGGACAGGTCCATTGGATGGCTACACCTTC
TRBV5-1	-	-	TRBJ2-3	CASSFLTDTQYF	TGCGCCAGCAGTTTCCTAACAGATACGCAGTATTTT
TRBV2	-	-	TRBJ1-2	CARDRPGSYGYTF	TGTGCCAGGGACAGACCCGGCAGCTATGGCTACACCTTC
TRBV7-2	TRBD1	-	TRBJ2-5	CASSSALGRGRGKETQYF	TGTGCCAGCAGTTCCGCCTTGGGCAGGGGGCGTGGGAAAGAGACCCAGTACTTC
TRBV5-5	TRBD1	-	TRBJ1-1	CASSARTGGVRTEAFF	TGTGCCAGCAGCGCTAGGACAGGAGGGGTGAGGACTGAAGCTTTCTTT
TRBV7-9	-	-	TRBJ1-2	CASSLVGEGYGYTF	TGTGCCAGCAGCTTAGTGGGGGAGGGCTATGGCTACACCTTC
TRBV27	TRBD1	-	TRBJ1-2	CASSSLRDRGLLYGYTF	TGTGCCAGCAGTTCCCTCCGGGACAGGGGACTCCTCTATGGCTACACCTTC
TRBV7-2	-	-	TRBJ2-5	CASSLDTEIQETQYF	TGTGCCAGCAGCTTAGATACAGAGATTCAAGAGACCCAGTACTTC
TRBV10-2	-	-	TRBJ1-6	CASYEEDSPLHF	TGCGCCAGCTATGAGGAAGATTCACCCCTCCACTTT
TRBV5-4	-	-	TRBJ2-1	CASSPPPYDSNEQFF	TGTGCCAGCAGTCCGCCCCCTTATGACAGCAATGAGCAGTTCTTC
TRBV4-1	TRBD1	-	TRBJ2-1	CASSQDPGGQGQFF	TGCGCCAGCAGCCAAGATCCCGGGGGACAGGGACAGTTCTTC
TRBV7-6	TRBD2	-	TRBJ2-3	CASSLDERGGTDTQYF	TGTGCCAGCAGCTTAGACGAGCGGGGGGGGACAGATACGCAGTATTTT
TRBV14	-	-	TRBJ1-4	CASSLSYYRQPAQPATNEKLFF	TGTGCCAGCAGCCTTTCCTATTACAGGCAACCGGCGCAACCGGCAACTAATGAAAAACTGTTTTTT
TRBV19	-	-	TRBJ2-2	CASNPGARTGELFF	TGTGCCAGTAACCCGGGAGCGAGGACCGGGGAGCTGTTTTTT
TRBV7-2	TRBD1	few	TRBJ2-2	CASNARGRIGELFF	TGTGCCAGCAACGCCAGGGGGCGCATCGGGGAGCTGTTTTTT
TRBV20-1	-	few	TRBJ1-5	CSASRGQPQHF	TGCAGTGCCTCACGCGGTCAGCCCCAGCATTTT
TRBV6-1	TRBD1	-	TRBJ2-3	CASRNRDSNTQYF	TGTGCCAGCAGAAACCGGGACAGTAATACGCAGTATTTT
TRBV19	-	-	TRBJ1-2	CASSTGFPYGYTF	TGTGCCAGTAGTACAGGGTTCCCCTATGGCTACACCTTC
TRBV10-3	-	-	TRBJ2-1	CAIRAGLYNEQFF	TGTGCCATCAGGGCGGGTCTCTACAATGAGCAGTTCTTC
TRBV14	-	-	TRBJ2-7	CASSLRDKSSYEQYF	TGTGCCAGCAGCCTCCGGGACAAAAGCTCCTACGAGCAGTACTTC
TRBV27	-	-	TRBJ1-4	CASSGRAATNEKLFF	TGTGCCAGCAGCGGGAGGGCAGCAACTAATGAAAAACTGTTTTTT
TRBV27	-	-	TRBJ2-3	CASRTGEVLADTQYF	TGTGCCAGCAGAACAGGGGAGGTTCTCGCAGATACGCAGTATTTT
TRBV4-1	TRBD2	few	TRBJ2-5	CASSLIGGGLAGGTQETQYF	TGCGCCAGCAGCCTTATAGGAGGAGGGCTAGCGGGGGGTACCCAAGAGACCCAGTACTTC
TRBV18	-	-	TRBJ1-6	CASSLEQESSYNSPLHF	TGTGCCAGCTCACTAGAACAGGAGAGCTCCTATAATTCCCCCCTCCACTTT
TRBV9	-	-	TRBJ1-2	CASRAVYGYTF	TGTGCCAGCCGTGCGGTCTATGGCTACACCTTC
TRBV29-1	TRBD1	-	TRBJ1-1	CSGHRGSSTEAFF	TGCAGCGGACACAGGGGGAGTAGCACTGAAGCTTTCTTT
TRBV29-1	-	-	TRBJ2-7	CSVGTGHLYEQYF	TGCAGCGTTGGTACCGGACACCTCTACGAGCAGTACTTC
TRBV5-1	-	-	TRBJ2-1	CASSLVYRGRNEQFF	TGCGCCAGCAGCTTGGTTTATCGAGGGAGGAATGAGCAGTTCTTC
TRBV28	TRBD1	-	TRBJ1-2	CASSSLPKTGVEGYTF	TGTGCCAGCAGTTCATTGCCTAAGACAGGGGTAGAGGGCTACACCTTC
TRBV7-9	TRBD1	-	TRBJ1-1	CASSLQGAETEAFF	TGTGCCAGCAGCTTACAGGGGGCCGAGACTGAAGCTTTCTTT
TRBV5-1	TRBD1	-	TRBJ1-1	CARDRGNTEAFF	TGCGCCCGAGACAGGGGGAACACTGAAGCTTTCTTT
TRBV2	-	few	TRBJ2-7	CASRTSVWRDSYEQYF	TGTGCCAGCAGGACCTCGGTCTGGAGGGATTCCTACGAGCAGTACTTC
TRBV7-6	-	-	TRBJ2-7	CASSSGLEQYF	TGTGCCAGCAGCTCCGGTCTCGAGCAGTACTTC